This TCR beta chain appears in the sequencing data of a study of regulatory T cells in long-lasting Graves disease. CDR1 SNHLY and CDR2 FYNNEI come from the germline V gene. The CDR3 length is 16 residues. Trimming took off 3 bases at V and 2 bases at J, with 17 bases between the two ends. Sample time point: persistent/refractory GD, antithyroid drugs over 5 years with positive TRAb. There was RNA extracted from PBMCs, and the TCR library was made from it. This clonotype was counted many times. Sequencing libraries for TCR beta were prepared with iRepertoire HTBI primers and Arm-PCR of CDR3 regions. TCRdb recomputed calls from the multiplex PCR reads with MiXCR, one row per CDR3 protein. The repertoire holds a few hundred thousand distinct CDR3 sequences, roughly a fifth seen once, with 14% in the top ten.

Sample: peripheral blood mononuclear cells (PBMCs), taken when the disease was refractory, from a patient treated with antithyroid drugs. The V and J genes are TRBV2 and TRBJ2-7; a weak D match, TRBD2 (5 bases). This sequence originates from a female donor with Graves disease. CDR3 bases: TGTGCCAGCAGTGAGCGGGCCCGACGGGCAACCTACGAGCAGTACTTC. Translating gives CASSERARRATYEQYF.